The following is a T cell receptor beta chain sequence with its context. Its antigen is as yet unknown. This sample stems from a study of shared clonotypes between healthy human individuals. General observations from the study: The low donor count limited represented genetic and exposure-history diversity. Compared with memory subsets, naive subsets generally had larger estimated richness.

The CDR3 length is 17 residues. Germline trimming cut 6 bases from V and 0 bases from J; bases unmatched to any gene: 10. The input for sorted-subset replicate PCRs was about 200 ng DNA, 25,000 to 35,000 T cell genomes. Source study methods: ImmunoSEQ supplied junction-only sequences lacking quality scores, so filtering was different. TCRdb's table, derived via immunoSEQ multiplex PCR, lists solely in-frame clones and lacks some. The D gene and trimming were derived from the DNA, and the V and J assignments and clone size from that table. The top ten clones hold around 0.37% of a sample with about 2.4 million clones, 80% to 95% of them seen once.

The rearrangement joins TRBV6-7 to TRBJ1-1; 10 bases fit TRBD1. TRBV6-7 is assigned to the ORF class and has an uncertain function. This receptor was identified in a man aged 18 to 30 in good health. Some clones in this sample may be carry-over from other donors' samples. Sequenced: naive CD4+ T cells from PBMCs. Subset specified: CD45RA+ positively selected. The CDR3 DNA reads TGTGCCAGCAGGATCTCGGGACAGGGGACCATGAACACTGAAGCTTTCTTT. As protein: CASRISGQGTMNTEAFF.